The 28 T cell receptor beta chains given below trace back to one sample, sequenced in a study of long-term antiretroviral therapy in people with HIV. They ran version v3.0 of the immunoSEQ assay at survey level. Libraries were prepared by immunoSEQ multiplex PCR; TCRdb keeps only in-frame clonotypes and omits some of them. The sample records tens of thousands of clones, roughly three quarters being singletons. The material sequenced was unsorted PBMCs, taken 0.5 years after starting antiretroviral therapy. Source of these receptors: a woman aged 40 to 55 with HIV.

This clone was seen once. The chain joins TRBV19 to TRBJ1-6; 7 nucleotides line up with TRBD1. The CDR3 is made up of 15 amino acids. Germline-derived CDR1 and CDR2 are LNHDA and SQIVND (reference sequence). V gave up 3 bases and J gave up 4 bases; unmatched junction bases: 3. The CDR3 protein is CASSMWGQYNSPLHF. The DNA for the CDR3 is TGTGCCAGTAGTATGTGGGGACAGTATAATTCACCCCTCCACTTT.

The chain carries TRBV19 and TRBJ2-2; 7 nucleotides line up with TRBD1. V was clipped by 6 bases and J by 4 bases; unmatched bases: 14. CDR3 length: 17 amino acids. Germline assignment: CDR1 LNHDA and CDR2 SQIVND (reference sequence). CDR3 in amino acids: CASRQVTGTSGTGELFF. In nucleotides, the CDR3 is TGTGCCAGTAGGCAAGTGACAGGGACATCGGGCACCGGGGAGCTGTTTTTT. Variable domain in full (rest from reference TRBV19 and TRBJ2-2): DGGITQSPKYLFRKEGQNVTLSCEQNLNHDAMYWYRQDPGQGLRLIYYSQIVNDFQKGDIAEGYSVSREKKESFPLTVTSAQKNPTAFYLCASRQVTGTSGTGELFFGEGSRLTVL.

The genes are TRBV4-1 and TRBJ1-1; tentatively, D is TRBD1 (5 bases). CDR1 and CDR2 (germline): MGHRA, YSYEKL. The length of the CDR3 is 14 residues. Trimming left V 2 bases short and J 5 bases short, with 12 bases between. CDR3 protein: CASSQYGGDTEAFF. CDR3 sequence (DNA): TGCGCCAGCAGCCAATATGGGGGGGATACTGAAGCTTTCTTT.

The V and J genes are TRBV10-3 and TRBJ2-4, with 7 positions matching TRBD2. Per germline, CDR1 ENHRY and CDR2 SYGVKD. The CDR3 is made up of 15 amino acids. V lost 3 bases and J lost 3; bases outside the gene matches: 5. The CDR3 loop reads CAISDAGRDKNIQYF. As DNA, the CDR3 is TGTGCCATCAGTGACGCAGGGAGGGACAAAAACATTCAGTACTTC.

This chain links TRBV5-5 with TRBJ2-5; 7 bases are shared with TRBD2. The J segment lost 4 bases and the V segment lost 2 bases, leaving 5 bases of the junction unmatched. Germline lookup yields CDR1 SGHKS and CDR2 YYEKEE (reference sequence). The CDR3 loop spans 14 amino acids. The CDR3 DNA reads as TGTGCCAGCAGCTTAGCGGGGAATCGAGAGACCCAGTACTTC. This gives the protein CASSLAGNRETQYF.

This rearrangement joins TRBV28 to TRBJ2-7; D remains unclear. The CDR3 sequence is 12 residues long. The germline V gene encodes CDR1 MDHEN and CDR2 SYDVKM. With 4 bases removed from V and 0 bases from J, the gap between germline ends came to 4 bases. The CDR3 DNA follows: TGTGCCAGCAGTTCCAACTCCTACGAGCAGTACTTC. It translates to CASSSNSYEQYF.

The V gene is TRBV19, the J gene TRBJ2-3, with D possibly matching TRBD1 (7 bases). This CDR3 region has 14 residues. CDR1 is LNHDA and CDR2 is SQIVND in the germline V gene (reference sequence). Trimming removed 7 bases from V and 7 bases from J, with 18 bases in between. The CDR3 loop reads CASTMGGQLNTQYF. CDR3 in DNA: TGTGCCAGTACTATGGGGGGACAGTTGAATACGCAGTATTTT.

The gene calls are TRBV4-3 and TRBJ1-1, with D maybe TRBD1 (6 bases). The germline V gene has CDR1 LGHNA and CDR2 YSLEER. There are 16 residues in the CDR3. V was shortened by 4 bases and J by 0 bases, with 15 bases between the two germline ends. CDR3 sequence: CASSPGSGGLNTEAFF. DNA of the CDR3: TGCGCCAGCAGCCCCGGCAGCGGGGGCCTGAACACTGAAGCTTTCTTT.

The V and J genes are TRBV4-1 and TRBJ1-4; D might be TRBD1 (5 bases). The ends were cut back, 4 bases at V and 3 bases at J, with 15 bases in the middle. This CDR3 region has 16 residues. Germline loops: CDR1 MGHRA, CDR2 YSYEKL. CDR3 DNA: TGCGCCAGCAGCCCAGGGTGGTACTCTTCTAATGAAAAACTGTTTTTT. The encoded protein is CASSPGWYSSNEKLFF.

V is TRBV5-6 and J is TRBJ1-4; the D gene is possibly TRBD1 (6 bases). This CDR3 has 17 amino acids. Germline V gene sequence: CDR1 SGHDT, CDR2 YYEEEE. Trimming took 2 bases from V and 3 from J, leaving 17 bases between them. As DNA, the CDR3 is TGTGCCAGCAGCTTTCGGGGGGCCCTAGGGGCTAATGAAAAACTGTTTTTT. It specifies CASSFRGALGANEKLFF.

The V gene is TRBV28, the J gene TRBJ1-2; 7 positions match TRBD1. Trimming took 7 bases from V and 7 from J; bases not matched to a gene: 12. CDR3 size: 14 residues. CDR1 is MDHEN, CDR2 SYDVKM, per germline. CDR3 sequence reads: CASTPGTVGGGYTF. The CDR3 DNA reads TGTGCCAGCACGCCCGGGACAGTTGGTGGTGGCTACACCTTC.

The chain recombines TRBV21-1 with TRBJ1-5; the D segment call TRBD1 is taken from the table without a DNA check. TRBV21-1 is a recognized pseudogene. The CDR3 is 16 amino acids. CDR3 amino acids: CASSRGQLYSNQPQHF. The CDR3 region has the DNA TGTGCCAGCAGCCGGGGACAGCTGTATAGCAATCAGCCCCAGCATTTT.

Concerning this clone itself: The missing conserved phenylalanine or tryptophan at the end of this CDR3 makes a read error likely. The DNA is omitted, as the CDR3 cannot be located on it reliably, and the CDR3 follows TCRdb's listing. The chain joins TRBV7-3 to TRBJ1-6. Germline CDR1 is SGHTA and CDR2 is FQGTGA. Both ends counted, the CDR3 spans 10 residues. The CDR3 is CASREGEGGS.

V is TRBV25-1 and J is TRBJ2-1; D gene unclear. CDR1 is MGHDK and CDR2 is SYGVNS in the germline V gene. The CDR3 totals 11 residues. V lost 6 bases to trimming and J lost 12 bases, with 12 bases between them. CDR3 region: CASRTANGQFF. Here the CDR3 DNA reads TGTGCCAGCAGGACGGCAAACGGGCAGTTCTTC.

The chain is built from TRBV30 and TRBJ2-7, with a weak D call TRBD1 (5 bases). Germline CDR1 is GTSNPN and CDR2 is SVGIG (reference sequence). CDR3 length equals 12 residues. Trimming removed 4 bases at V and 5 bases at J, with 12 bases between. CDR3 in DNA: TGTGCCTGGACTTTGGGGCCGCACGAGCAGTACTTC. It encodes CAWTLGPHEQYF.

This clone was detected only a few times. The chain employs TRBV6-1 and TRBJ1-1; D uncertain. The V end was cut by 4 bases, the J end by 3 bases, with 6 bases between. The CDR3 extends over 12 amino acids. Germline values: CDR1 MNHNS, CDR2 SASEGT. The CDR3 sequence is CASSAEYTEAFF. CDR3 DNA: TGTGCCAGCAGTGCCGAGTACACTGAAGCTTTCTTT.

This sequence joins TRBV5-1 and TRBJ2-5; TRBD2 agrees at 11 bases. The CDR3 loop spans 18 amino acids. V lost 2 bases and J lost 1; bases outside the gene matches: 10. Germline V CDR1 and CDR2: SGHRS, YFSETQ. This CDR3 reads CASSLSSGGPNFQETQYF. CDR3 DNA: TGCGCCAGCAGCTTATCTAGCGGGGGGCCAAATTTCCAAGAGACCCAGTACTTC. Supplemented by reference TRBV5-1 and TRBJ2-5, the full variable domain reads KAGVTQTPRYLIKTRGQQVTLSCSPISGHRSVSWYQQTPGQGLQFLFEYFSETQRNKGNFPGRFSGRQFSNSRSEMNVSTLELGDSALYLCASSLSSGGPNFQETQYFGPGTRLLVL.

V is TRBV12-5 and J is TRBJ1-1; D may be TRBD1 (5 bases). V was pared by 5 bases and J by 5 bases, with 15 bases between. CDR3 length equals 14 residues. Germline CDR1 is LGHNT and CDR2 is FRNRAP. The CDR3 sequence: CASGPGTFKTEAFF. For the CDR3, the DNA is TGTGCTAGTGGTCCCGGGACCTTCAAAACTGAAGCTTTCTTT.

The V and J genes are TRBV14 and TRBJ2-3; 9 bases align to TRBD2. V trimming: 2 bases; J trimming: 4 bases; junction bases outside the gene matches: 7. This CDR3 is built from 16 residues. Per the germline V gene, CDR1 is SGHDN and CDR2 is FVKESK. Here the CDR3 reads CASSQIRRGGADTQYF. In DNA, the CDR3 is TGTGCCAGCAGCCAAATTCGGCGGGGGGGCGCAGATACGCAGTATTTT.

This rearrangement joins TRBV11-2 to TRBJ1-1; 8 nucleotides align to TRBD1. The germline gives CDR1 SGHAT, CDR2 FQNNGV. This CDR3 spans 15 amino acids. V dropped 5 bases and J dropped 3; count of bases not matched to a gene: 8. The CDR3 loop reads CASSASGQVYTEAFF. The CDR3 nucleotides read TGTGCCAGCAGCGCCTCGGGACAGGTTTACACTGAAGCTTTCTTT.

The chain has TRBV6-5 and TRBJ2-3, with TRBD1 matching 8 bases. This CDR3 contains 15 residues. V gave up 2 bases and J gave up 6 bases; unmatched junction bases: 7. Germline CDR1 MNHEY, CDR2 SVGAGI. CDR3 nucleotide sequence: TGTGCCAGCAGTTACGGCAGGGGGCGCGTGGATACGCAGTATTTT. Its protein is CASSYGRGRVDTQYF.

V and J are TRBV30 and TRBJ1-6; 10 bases are a match to TRBD1. There are 15 residues in the CDR3. V was clipped by 4 bases and J by 11 bases; unmatched bases: 11. Per germline, CDR1 GTSNPN and CDR2 SVGIG (reference sequence). CDR3 residues: CAWTQGDRGLAPLHF. The CDR3 nucleotides are TGTGCCTGGACGCAAGGGGACAGGGGCCTGGCACCCCTCCACTTT. The variable domain in full, completed from reference TRBV30 and TRBJ1-6, reads SQTIHQWPATLVQPVGSPLSLECTVEGTSNPNLYWYRQAAGRGLQLLFYSVGIGQISSEVPQNLSASRPQDRQFILSSKKLLLSDSGFYLCAWTQGDRGLAPLHFGNGTRLTVT.

This clone was counted a few times. The genes are TRBV5-1 and TRBJ1-1, with D hard to call. The CDR3 covers 13 residues. Trimming took off 5 bases at V and 2 bases at J, with 10 bases between the two ends. Germline assignment: CDR1 SGHRS and CDR2 YFSETQ. CDR3 in DNA: TGCGCCAGCAGGAGGGAGCATAACACTGAAGCTTTCTTT. Amino acid sequence: CASRREHNTEAFF.

This clone was seen just once. The rearrangement links TRBV4-1 to TRBJ1-1; D remains unclear. Germline loops: CDR1 MGHRA, CDR2 YSYEKL. The CDR3 sequence is 14 residues long. Trimming took 6 bases from V and 0 from J, leaving 11 bases between them. Written as DNA, the CDR3 is TGCGCCAGCAGTGTCGAGTCTGTGAACACTGAAGCTTTCTTT. Its protein is CASSVESVNTEAFF.

The genes are TRBV29-1 and TRBJ1-1, with D perhaps matching TRBD1 (5 bases). V was trimmed by 3 bases and J by 2 bases, leaving 10 bases between them. The CDR3 contains 13 residues. Germline CDR1 and CDR2: SQVTM and ANQGSEA. The chain's CDR3 is CSVDKGSNTEAFF. In nucleotides, the CDR3 is TGCAGCGTTGACAAGGGGAGTAACACTGAAGCTTTCTTT.

This chain uses TRBV7-7 with TRBJ2-1; D perhaps matches TRBD2 (5 bases). The V gene's germline CDR1 is SSHAT and CDR2 FNYEAQ (reference sequence). The V gene lost 1 base and the J gene lost 7 bases, with 14 bases spanning the gap. This CDR3 has 15 residues. The CDR3 sequence is CASSLGPGSGNEQFF. CDR3 nucleotide sequence: TGTGCCAGCAGCTTAGGTCCAGGCTCGGGAAATGAGCAGTTCTTC.

The rearrangement uses TRBV2 and TRBJ1-2, with D possibly TRBD1 on 5 matching bases. This CDR3 is 14 amino acids long. V lost 5 bases to trimming and J lost 5 bases, with 15 bases between them. Germline V gives CDR1 SNHLY, CDR2 FYNNEI. The CDR3 reads CASSPAGATYGYTF. The CDR3 DNA follows: TGTGCCAGCAGTCCCGCCGGGGCCACTTATGGCTACACCTTC. The variable domain in full, with the rest retrieved from reference TRBV2 and TRBJ1-2, is EPEVTQTPSHQVTQMGQEVILRCVPISNHLYFYWYRQILGQKVEFLVSFYNNEISEKSEIFDDQFSVERPDGSNFTLKIRSTKLEDSAMYFCASSPAGATYGYTFGSGTRLTVV.

V usage is TRBV5-4 and J usage is TRBJ2-1; D is unresolved. Germline V CDR1 and CDR2: SGHNT, YYREEE (reference sequence). V was pared by 3 bases and J by 0 bases, with 10 bases between. This CDR3 is built from 15 residues. Here the CDR3 reads CASSYDASSYNEQFF. The CDR3 DNA reads as TGTGCCAGCAGCTACGACGCTAGCTCCTACAATGAGCAGTTCTTC.